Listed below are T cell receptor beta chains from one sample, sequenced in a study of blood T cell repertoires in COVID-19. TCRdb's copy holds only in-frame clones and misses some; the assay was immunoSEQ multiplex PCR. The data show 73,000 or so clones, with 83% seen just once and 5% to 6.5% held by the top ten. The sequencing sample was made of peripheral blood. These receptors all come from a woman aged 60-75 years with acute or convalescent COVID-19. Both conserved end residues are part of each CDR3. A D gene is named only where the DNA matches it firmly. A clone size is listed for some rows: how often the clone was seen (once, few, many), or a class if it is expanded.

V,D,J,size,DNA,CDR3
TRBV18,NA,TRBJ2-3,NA,TGTGCCAGCTCGTGGGCCGAGGGCTCCGTCGCAGATACGCAGTATTTT,CASSWAEGSVADTQYF
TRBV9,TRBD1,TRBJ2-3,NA,TGTGCCAGCAGCGCGACAGGGCGCATGGATACGCAGTATTTT,CASSATGRMDTQYF
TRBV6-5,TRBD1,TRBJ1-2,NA,TGTGCCAGCAAGAGACAGGGGATTGAAAATGGCTACACCTTC,CASKRQGIENGYTF
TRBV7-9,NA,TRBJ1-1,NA,TGTGCCAGCAGCCCGACAGGGAACACTGAAGCTTTCTTT,CASSPTGNTEAFF
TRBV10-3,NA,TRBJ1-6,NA,TGTGCCATCATGTCTGGGACTTCTCATTCACCCCTCCACTTT,CAIMSGTSHSPLHF
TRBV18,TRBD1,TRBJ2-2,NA,TGTGCCAGCTCACCAATGGCAGTCGGACAGGGGTCCACCGGGGAGCTGTTTTTT,CASSPMAVGQGSTGELFF
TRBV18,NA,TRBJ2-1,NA,TGTGCCAGCTCACCTCAGGGACTTGCCGGCAATGAGCAGTTCTTC,CASSPQGLAGNEQFF
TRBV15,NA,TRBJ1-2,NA,TGTGCCACCAGAGCTCTTCTCACTGACTATGGCTACACCTTC,CATRALLTDYGYTF
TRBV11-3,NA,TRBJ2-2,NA,TGTGCCAGCAGCTTAGCGGGAGGGGAGCTGTTTTTT,CASSLAGGELFF
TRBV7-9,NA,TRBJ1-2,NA,TGTGCCAGCAGCGGAGGGTTAGGAGGCTACACCTTC,CASSGGLGGYTF
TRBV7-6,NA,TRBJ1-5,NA,TGTGCCAGCAGCTTAGAATCAGGGGCCGAGCAGCCCCAGCATTTT,CASSLESGAEQPQHF
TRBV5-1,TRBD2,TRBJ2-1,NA,TGCGCCAGCAGCTTAAATCCGGGACTAGCGATTGGAGAGCAGTTCTTC,CASSLNPGLAIGEQFF
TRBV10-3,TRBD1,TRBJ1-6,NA,TGTGCCATCAGTGAAGGGGGCGGTAATTCACCCCTCCACTTT,CAISEGGGNSPLHF
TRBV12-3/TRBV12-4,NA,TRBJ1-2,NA,TGTGCCAGCAGTTTTCGCGACAGCTATGGCTACACCTTC,CASSFRDSYGYTF
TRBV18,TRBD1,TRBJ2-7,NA,TGTGCCAGCTCACTGGGACAGGGCTACGAGCAGTACTTC,CASSLGQGYEQYF
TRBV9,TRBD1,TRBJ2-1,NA,TGTGCCAGCAGCGTAGAGGGGGCAGACAATGAGCAGTTCTTC,CASSVEGADNEQFF
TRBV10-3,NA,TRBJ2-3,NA,TGTGCCATCATAGCCAGCCGCGGGGGCACAGATACGCAGTATTTT,CAIIASRGGTDTQYF
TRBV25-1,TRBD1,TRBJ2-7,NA,TGTGCCAGCAGTGAAAGGGGACAGGAAACCTACGAGCAGTACTTC,CASSERGQETYEQYF
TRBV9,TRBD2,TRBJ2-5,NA,TGTGCCAGCAGCGTAGCTCAGCGGGGACCCCACGAGACCCAGTACTTC,CASSVAQRGPHETQYF
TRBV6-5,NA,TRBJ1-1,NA,TGTGCCAGCAGTTACTCCGGACAAATGAACACTGAAGCTTTCTTT,CASSYSGQMNTEAFF
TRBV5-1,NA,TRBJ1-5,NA,TGCGCCAGCAGCTTGGGGGGGACTGGGCCCCAGCATTTT,CASSLGGTGPQHF
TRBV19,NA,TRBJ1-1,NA,TGTGCCAGTAGTGACTTTGACGGACAGAACACTGAAGCTTTCTTT,CASSDFDGQNTEAFF
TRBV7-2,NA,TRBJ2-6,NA,TGTGCCAGCAGCTTAGGTAGAATGGGCGGGCGGATGGCCAACGTCCTGACTTTC,CASSLGRMGGRMANVLTF
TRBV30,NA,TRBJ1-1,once,TGTGCCTGGACGGTAGGGGTTGAAGCTTTCTTT,CAWTVGVEAFF
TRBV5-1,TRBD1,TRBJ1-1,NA,TGCGCCAGCAGCTGGAGGACAGGGAACACTGAAGCTTTCTTT,CASSWRTGNTEAFF
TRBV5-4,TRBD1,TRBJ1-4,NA,TGTGCCAGCAGCTGGGGTGGAGGACAGGGTGCAACTAATGAAAAACTGTTTTTT,CASSWGGGQGATNEKLFF
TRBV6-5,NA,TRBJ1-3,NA,TGTGCCAGCAGTTTGAGCAGACAGGGAAACACCATATATTTT,CASSLSRQGNTIYF
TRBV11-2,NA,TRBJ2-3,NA,TGTGCCAGCAGGTCCGAGGCGTTCGCTAGCACAGATACGCAGTATTTT,CASRSEAFASTDTQYF
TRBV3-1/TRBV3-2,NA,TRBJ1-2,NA,TGTGCCAGCAGCCACCTCTGGGGCCCCGACGGCTACACCTTC,CASSHLWGPDGYTF
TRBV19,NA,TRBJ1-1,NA,TGTGCCAGTAGTATCGGGAGGGGGTTAAACACTGAAGCTTTCTTT,CASSIGRGLNTEAFF
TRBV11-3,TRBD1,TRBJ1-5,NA,TGTGCCAGCAGCCTGGCGACAGGGGGCCGGCGCAATCAGCCCCAGCATTTT,CASSLATGGRRNQPQHF
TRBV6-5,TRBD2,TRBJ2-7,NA,TGTGCCAGCACGGGGGGGAACTACGAGCAGTACTTC,CASTGGNYEQYF
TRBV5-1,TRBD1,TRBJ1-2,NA,TGCGCCAGCAGCTTGGTTACAGGGGTCGATGGCTACACCTTC,CASSLVTGVDGYTF
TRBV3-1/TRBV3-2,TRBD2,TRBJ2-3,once,TGTGCCAGCAGCTCTACTAGCGGCACAGATACGCAGTATTTT,CASSSTSGTDTQYF
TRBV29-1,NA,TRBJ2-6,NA,TGCAGCACTTCAGACTCTGGTGCCAACGTCCTGACTTTC,CSTSDSGANVLTF
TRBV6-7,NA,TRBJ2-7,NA,TGTGCCAGCACGGACGAGCAGTACTTC,CASTDEQYF
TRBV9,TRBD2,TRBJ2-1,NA,TGTGCCAGCAGCCCGACTAGCCGCCTATACAATGAGCAGTTCTTC,CASSPTSRLYNEQFF
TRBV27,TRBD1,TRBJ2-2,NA,TGTGCCAGCAGTTGGGACAGACACCGGGGAGCTGTTTTT,CASSWDRHRGAVF
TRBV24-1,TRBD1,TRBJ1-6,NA,TGTGCCACCAGTGATCCACGGACAGGGGGTAATTCACCCCTCCACTTT,CATSDPRTGGNSPLHF
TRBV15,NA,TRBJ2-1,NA,TGTGCCACCAGCAGAGATTCCCGACAGCGGGTTGGCGGTGAGCAGTTCTTC,CATSRDSRQRVGGEQFF
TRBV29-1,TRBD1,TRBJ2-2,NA,TGCAGCGTTTCAACGGGGACAGTTAACACCGGGGAGCTGTTTTTT,CSVSTGTVNTGELFF
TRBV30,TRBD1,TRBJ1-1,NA,TGTGCCTGGAGCCCAACAGGGGGCGGAACTGAAGCTTTCTTT,CAWSPTGGGTEAFF
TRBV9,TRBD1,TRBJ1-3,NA,TGTGCCAGCAGCCCGCGGACAGGGGTTGGAAACACCATATATTTT,CASSPRTGVGNTIYF
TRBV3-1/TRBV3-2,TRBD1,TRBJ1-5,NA,TGTGCCAGCAGCCAAGAGGGACAGGGGGGTCAGCCCCAGCATTTT,CASSQEGQGGQPQHF
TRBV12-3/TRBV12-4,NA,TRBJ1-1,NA,TGTGCCAGCATCTTGGGGGGGCGGACTGAAGCTTTCTTT,CASILGGRTEAFF
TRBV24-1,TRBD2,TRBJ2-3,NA,TGTGCCACCAGTGAGACTAGCGGGCTAACAGATACGCAGTATTTT,CATSETSGLTDTQYF
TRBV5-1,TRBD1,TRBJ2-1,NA,TGCGCCAGCGTGGACAGGGGAACAAGCAATGAGCAGTTCTTC,CASVDRGTSNEQFF
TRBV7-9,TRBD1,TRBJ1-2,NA,TGTGCCAGCAGCCCTGAGGACAGGGGAGGCTACACCTTC,CASSPEDRGGYTF
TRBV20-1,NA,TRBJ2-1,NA,TGCAGTGCTAGTTCGTTGGGGAGCTCCTACAATGAGCAGTTCTTC,CSASSLGSSYNEQFF
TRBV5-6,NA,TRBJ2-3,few,TGTGCCAGCAGAGGGGGGAGGGTGGATACGCAGTATTTT,CASRGGRVDTQYF
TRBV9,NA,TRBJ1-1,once,TGTGCCAGCAGCGTGACAGGTTTGAACACTGAAGCTTTCTTT,CASSVTGLNTEAFF
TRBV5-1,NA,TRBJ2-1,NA,TGCGCCAGCAGCTTGGTTGGACAGCTATACAATGAGCAGTTCTTC,CASSLVGQLYNEQFF
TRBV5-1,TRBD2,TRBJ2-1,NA,TGCGCCAGCAGCTTGGGCGGGGGGAAAGGAGATGAGCAGTTCTTC,CASSLGGGKGDEQFF
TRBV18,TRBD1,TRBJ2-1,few,TGTGCCAGCTCACCCGGGACAGGGGGCTTCAATGAGCAGTTCTTC,CASSPGTGGFNEQFF
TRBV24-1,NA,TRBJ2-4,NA,TGTGCCACCAGTGAAAATCAGGGCGGATGGGACATTCAGTACTTC,CATSENQGGWDIQYF